The entry below describes one T cell receptor (beta chain). This sample was included in a study of blood T cell repertoires in COVID-19. This CDR3 contains 14 residues. Deletions cut 10 bases from V and 0 bases from J, with 12 bases between. CDR1 and CDR2 from the germline V gene are SNHLY and FYNNEI. Profiling relied on immunoSEQ multiplex PCR, and the TCRdb table lists in-frame clones only, not all of them. The sample comprises roughly 170,000 clones, about four fifths of which are singletons, and 3.5% to 4% rests with the top ten. Sequencing was carried out using PBMCs or T cells enriched from blood (not recorded which). The J gene is TRBJ2-2, the V gene TRBV2, with TRBD1 as a possible D gene (7 bases). The receptor was isolated from a woman between 45 and 65 years old in a cohort exposed to, infected with or recovered from COVID-19 (not recorded which). As DNA, the CDR3 is TGTGCCACCCGGGGGACAGCGAACACCGGGGAGCTGTTTTTT. Residues: CATRGTANTGELFF.